The TCR beta chain under discussion was sequenced for a study of molecular identifiers for immune sequencing clone quantification. Germline loops: CDR1 MNHNS, CDR2 SASEGT. With 3 bases removed from V and 9 bases from J, the gap between germline ends came to 6 bases. CDR3 length: 12 amino acids. This clonotype was counted a few times. From the PCR reads, TCRdb called clonotypes with MiXCR, one entry per CDR3 protein. The table shows nearly 650,000 distinct CDR3 sequences, with 25% occurring only once. The chain has TRBV6-1 and TRBJ1-6, with D hard to call. Sequencing was done on a sample of naive CD8+ T cells from blood, with Jurkat cell RNA spiked in. The subset denotes: FACS-sorted CD8+CD4-CCR7+CD45RA+ naive T cells. The receptor's source is a human donor in good health. Some libraries in this study had Jurkat cell RNA spiked in. DNA of the CDR3: TGTGCCAGCAGTGATTTAGGTTCACCCCTCCACTTT. It specifies CASSDLGSPLHF.